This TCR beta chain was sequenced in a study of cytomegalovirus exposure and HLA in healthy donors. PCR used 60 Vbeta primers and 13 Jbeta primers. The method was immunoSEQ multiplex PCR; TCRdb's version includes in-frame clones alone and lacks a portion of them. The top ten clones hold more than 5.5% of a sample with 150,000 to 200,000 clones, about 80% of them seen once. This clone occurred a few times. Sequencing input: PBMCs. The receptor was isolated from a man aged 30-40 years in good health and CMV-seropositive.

DNA for the CDR3: TGTGCCAGCAGCCTCAGACAGGGTATGAACACTGAAGCTTTCTTT. The encoded protein is CASSLRQGMNTEAFF. The rearrangement uses TRBV6-5 and TRBJ1-1; TRBD1 matches 7 bases. This CDR3 spans 15 amino acids. After removal of 6 bases from V and 0 bases from J, the junction contained 7 bases not matched to a gene. Germline CDR1 and CDR2: MNHEY and SVGAGI.